This T cell receptor (beta chain) emerged from a study of T cells in Graves' hyperthyroidism and ophthalmopathy. V was trimmed by 6 bases and J by 1 base, leaving 9 bases between them. CDR1 and CDR2 (germline): LGHDT, YNNKEL (reference sequence). The CDR3 totals 14 residues. TCR beta CDR3 sequences were amplified from RNA transcripts. An initial round of RT-PCR targeting the TCR CDR3 relied on the HTBI primer set. Each CDR3 protein gets one entry after TCRdb re-called the multiplex PCR reads with MiXCR. This table holds around 690,000 distinct CDR3 sequences, 17% found once. The V and J genes are TRBV3-1 and TRBJ2-2; D remains ambiguous. The sequencing input was blood. This TCR was recovered from a man between 45 and 60 years old with Graves' hyperthyroidism. CDR3 in amino acids: CASRPLRNTGELFF. The CDR3 DNA sequence: TGTGCCAGCAGACCTTTGCGGAACACCGGGGAGCTGTTTTTT. Full variable domain (outside the CDR3, taken from reference TRBV3-1 and TRBJ2-2): DTAVSQTPKYLVTQMGNDKSIKCEQNLGHDTMYWYKQDSKKFLKIMFSYNNKELIINETVPNRFSPKSPDKAHLNLHINSLELGDSAVYFCASRPLRNTGELFFGEGSRLTVL.